The source of this TCR beta chain is a study of blood T cells in healthy people across ages. Study-wide results and limits: Per million T cells, the diversity of TCR beta decreased roughly linearly as age advanced.

Researchers collected ten milliliters of peripheral blood from every single donor. This clonotype has a handful of counts. Its antigen is as yet unknown. Then a second PCR, running roughly 7 to 11 cycles, was carried out with a sample-barcoded 5' primer and a J-beta primer mix. A template-switch adaptor containing 12 random nucleotides labeled each cDNA molecule. In TCRdb, the 5' RACE reads were re-called with MiXCR into one record per CDR3 protein. The profile covers 1.8 million or so distinct CDR3 sequences, with around 42% appearing a single time and under 30% taken by the ten largest. Sequencing used blood. This receptor was identified in a human donor in good health.

The CDR3 nucleotides read TGTGCCAGCAGCTTAGGGTTCGGTAGTGATCTAAGGCAGTTCTTC. Its translation: CASSLGFGSDLRQFF. V and J are TRBV7-9 and TRBJ2-1; D not certain. Trimming shortened V by 1 base and J by 12 bases, and 19 bases separated the two germline ends. The germline V gene has CDR1 SEHNR and CDR2 FQNEAQ (reference sequence). CDR3 length: 15 amino acids.